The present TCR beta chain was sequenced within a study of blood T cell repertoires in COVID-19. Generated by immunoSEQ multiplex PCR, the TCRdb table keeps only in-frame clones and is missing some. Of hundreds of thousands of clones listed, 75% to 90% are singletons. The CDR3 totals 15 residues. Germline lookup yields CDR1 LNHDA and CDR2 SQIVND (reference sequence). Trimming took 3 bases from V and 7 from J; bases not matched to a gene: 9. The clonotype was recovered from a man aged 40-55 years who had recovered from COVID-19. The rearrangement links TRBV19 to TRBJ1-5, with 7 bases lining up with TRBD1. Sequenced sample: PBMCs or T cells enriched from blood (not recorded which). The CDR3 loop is CASSILGGEEQPQHF. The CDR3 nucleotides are TGTGCCAGTAGTATCCTAGGGGGCGAAGAACAGCCCCAGCATTTT. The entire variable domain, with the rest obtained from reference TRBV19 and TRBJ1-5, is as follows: DGGITQSPKYLFRKEGQNVTLSCEQNLNHDAMYWYRQDPGQGLRLIYYSQIVNDFQKGDIAEGYSVSREKKESFPLTVTSAQKNPTAFYLCASSILGGEEQPQHFGDGTRLSIL.